This entry is about one T cell receptor beta chain. The CDR3 runs 16 residues. In germline, CDR1 is MGHRA, CDR2 YSYEKL. Trimming removed 1 base at V and 2 bases at J, with 14 bases between. This sample is drawn from a study of shared clonotypes between healthy human individuals. Using immunoSEQ multiplex PCR, the repertoire was profiled, and TCRdb retains in-frame clones only, with some absent. Of hundreds of thousands of clones listed, around 77% are singletons. Donors were Caucasian adults residing in Nashville, Tennessee, USA. What was sequenced was PBMCs. The chain joins TRBV4-1 to TRBJ1-1; D is ambiguous. The receptor was derived from a woman between 35 and 50 years old in good health. Some clones in this sample may be carry-over from other donors' samples. The CDR3 loop is CASSQGLASPNTEAFF. The CDR3 bases are TGCGCCAGCAGCCAAGGGTTAGCGTCTCCCAACACTGAAGCTTTCTTT.